This TCR beta chain was sequenced in a study of CD8 T cells in Susac syndrome. TEMRA cells were FACS-enriched, with CD8+ and CD4+ T cells isolated negatively. A word on this clonotype: At one end the junction does not follow the germline gene, possibly because of a read error.

RNA totalling about 0.5 to 1 ug underwent reverse transcription with random hexamers. The authors amplified TCR beta CDR3 across 54 Vbeta and 13 Jbeta using immunoSEQ multiplex PCR. MiXCR, run by TCRdb on the immunoSEQ multiplex PCR reads, gives a single entry per CDR3 protein. The sample records about 71,000 distinct CDR3 sequences, around 96% being singletons. This clonotype was sampled from a human donor with multiple sclerosis. Sequenced input: CD4+ T cells from PBMCs.

In DNA, the CDR3 is TGTGCTAGCAGCTTAGATCTGGGGGCAGATACGCAGTATTTT. Its protein product is CASSLDLGADTQYF. The genes are TRBV7-7 and TRBJ2-3, with D possibly called TRBD1 or TRBD2 (5 bases each). The CDR3 has 14 amino acids. CDR1 SSHAT and CDR2 FNYEAQ come from the germline V gene (reference sequence).